The T cell receptor (beta chain) described here comes from a study of blood T cell dynamics during melanoma immunotherapy. Across the study: Patients with metastatic melanoma got pembrolizumab or nivolumab-ipilimumab as first-line care. Study-wide findings and caveats: Disease-control patients' PBMC repertoires became either more clonal or more diverse at W3. Whether repertoire-driving clones were melanoma-specific could not be determined.

The time point denotes: week 3, after first cycle of checkpoint inhibitor. Only in-frame clones appear in the TCRdb table, and some are missing; sequencing was by immunoSEQ multiplex PCR. This table holds roughly 30,000 clones, roughly 88% found once. CDR1 is ENHRY and CDR2 is SYGVKD in the germline V gene. J lost 5 bases, V lost 8 bases, and 16 bases had no gene match. This CDR3 region has 16 residues. As concerns this clone: Its target is not known.

Material: blood, obtained from a patient treated with checkpoint blockade. The genes are TRBV10-3 and TRBJ2-7; TRBD2 aligns across 9 bases. The receptor was isolated from a human donor with melanoma. The CDR3 loop is CAIGTPAAGGPHEQYF. The CDR3 bases are TGTGCCATCGGGACCCCCGCAGCGGGAGGTCCCCACGAGCAGTACTTC.